The present entry profiles one TCR beta chain with its context. Its antigen remains undetermined. Nothing much larger sits one base from this clone, and base qualities are not available. V is pared back by 1 base and J by 4 bases, with 17 bases lying between the germline termini. Spanning cysteine to phenylalanine, the CDR3 consists of 15 amino acids. Only CDR3 DNA is held: 45 bases, read in frame from base 1. The germline V gene encodes CDR1 GTSNPN and CDR2 SVGIG (reference sequence). TCR CDR3 regions were amplified from genomic DNA by multiplex PCR using the deep immunoSEQ assay. Genomic DNA extracted from each cell subset was distributed evenly over all wells of several immunoSEQ 96-well plates, and each plate served as one replicate. For unsorted PBMC, around 330 ng genomic DNA, equal to around 30,000 T cell genomes, was loaded into each replicate PCR. Ten immunoSEQ deep assay plates were used to sequence unsorted PBMC genomic DNA. Purified libraries were quantified with a Qubit 3.0 fluorometer, sized on a Bioanalyzer 2100, and re-quantified with the KAPA Library Quantification kit. A separate single-read 150-cycle Illumina NextSeq 550 flow cell was used to sequence each immunoSEQ 96-well plate. The original methods were these. Because the immunoSEQ output included only junctional sequences and no quality scores, the filtering could not be the same as the filtering used for full-length reads. To assign V/J genes and CDR3, sequences were annotated against IMGT germline references using PyIR, a Python wrapper for IgBLAST v1.9. Reads were removed for weak V/J assignments (E-value above 1e-6), missing CDR3, stop codons, out-of-frame junctions, or ambiguous translated residues. V3J clonotypes were defined by identical inferred V gene, J gene, and CDR3 amino acid sequence. The percentage overlap between two repertoires was calculated by dividing the number of shared unique clonotypes by the size of the smaller repertoire. Richness of each repertoire was evaluated using RTK rarefaction, the Chao1 estimator, and Recon v2.1 estimates of unobserved clonotypes. TCRdb limited this immuneACCESS table to in-frame rearrangements with V and J called. A share of clones is missing; checked studies link under half to unresolved V genes, and the rest is unexplained. Clone size and V and J calls were adopted from that table, with D and trimming inferred from the DNA. For this sample there are approximately 470,000 clones; approximately 84% appear just once. The ten largest clones take up roughly an eighth of the sample.

The sample originates from a study of shared clonotypes between healthy human individuals (dated by TCRdb to 2018 to 2021). The study in broad terms: The cohort comprised two women and a few men aged 18 to 49 years. To estimate repertoire size and how much clonotype sharing occurs between individuals, the study deeply sequenced the blood TCR repertoires of several healthy adults. To increase sequencing depth and limit assay-specific biases, different laboratories used diverse techniques to prepare libraries and sequence TCR repertoires. Per donor, leukapheresis produced somewhere between about 0.9 and 9 billion PBMCs.

Overall study results and their limits: Sampling was restricted to blood, and TCR repertoires in tissues likely differ from the TCR repertoires found in blood. Pairwise subsampling indicated that sequencing depth was expected to affect the degree of clonotype sharing among donors. Because the study included a small number of donors, the genetic and exposure-history diversity represented was limited.

The donors were healthy, HIV-negative adults who had no recently reported acute infections or vaccinations. Every donor was a Caucasian adult residing in Nashville, Tennessee, USA. In the unsorted samples, roughly 90 million PBMCs were counted, and genomic DNA was extracted using the QIAamp DNA Blood Mini kit. Blood was obtained by leukapheresis, after which PBMCs were separated by Ficoll-Histopaque density gradient centrifugation and cryopreserved in liquid nitrogen vapor phase. The sequence links TRBV30 to TRBJ2-7; the D gene is perhaps TRBD1 or TRBD2, each of them matching over 5 bases. The sequenced material came from PBMCs. The receptor comes from a woman aged 35 to 49 in good health. Some clones in this sample may be carry-over from other donors' samples. The CDR3 protein: CAWSAPGTEPYEQYF. The nucleotides read TGTGCCTGGAGTGCGCCCGGGACCGAGCCTTACGAGCAGTACTTC.